This T cell receptor beta chain originates from a study of cytomegalovirus exposure and HLA in healthy donors. Turning to the study itself: Across some 400 genotyped donors, about 80% landed in the Caucasian-associated ancestry cluster. Study-wide results and limits: Further analysis was carried out later, and it showed several of the most significant clusters appearing linked to common viral pathogens.

Unrecorded immune exposure was likely among donors, who were nominally healthy when sampled. A remark on this clone: Its antigen is unknown.

V lost 3 bases, J lost 4 bases, and 12 bases stayed unmatched. CDR1 GTSNPN and CDR2 SVGIG come from the germline V gene (reference sequence). The CDR3 length is 15 residues. PCR was performed using 60 Vbeta and 13 Jbeta primers. Libraries were prepared by immunoSEQ multiplex PCR; TCRdb keeps only in-frame clonotypes and omits some of them. Counted here are more than 130,000 clones, 80% occurring once; the ten biggest clones make up under 7.5%. The sequencing input was PBMCs. The origin of this receptor is a man in his forties in good health and CMV-seropositive. V is TRBV30 and J is TRBJ2-7; TRBD1 matches at 7 bases. The CDR3 reads CAWRGRGGALYEQYF. In DNA, the CDR3 is TGTGCCTGGAGGGGGAGAGGGGGCGCTTTGTACGAGCAGTACTTC. Full variable domain (missing parts from reference TRBV30 and TRBJ2-7): SQTIHQWPATLVQPVGSPLSLECTVEGTSNPNLYWYRQAAGRGLQLLFYSVGIGQISSEVPQNLSASRPQDRQFILSSKKLLLSDSGFYLCAWRGRGGALYEQYFGPGTRLTVT.